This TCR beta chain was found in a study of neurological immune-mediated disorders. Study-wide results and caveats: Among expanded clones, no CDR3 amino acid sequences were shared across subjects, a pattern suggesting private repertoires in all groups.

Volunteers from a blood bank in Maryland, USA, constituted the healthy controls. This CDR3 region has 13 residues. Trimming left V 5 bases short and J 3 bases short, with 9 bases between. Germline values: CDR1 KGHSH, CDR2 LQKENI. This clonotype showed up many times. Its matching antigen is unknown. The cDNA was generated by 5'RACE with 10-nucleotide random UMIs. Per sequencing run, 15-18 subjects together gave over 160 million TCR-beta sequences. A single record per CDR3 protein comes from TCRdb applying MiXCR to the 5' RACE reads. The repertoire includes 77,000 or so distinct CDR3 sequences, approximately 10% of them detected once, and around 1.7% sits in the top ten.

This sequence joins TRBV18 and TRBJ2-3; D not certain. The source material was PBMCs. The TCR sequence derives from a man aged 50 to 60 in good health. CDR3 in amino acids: CASSGFGTDTQYF. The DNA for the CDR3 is TGTGCCAGCTCAGGTTTTGGGACAGATACGCAGTATTTT.